This T cell receptor (beta chain) stems from a study of T cells in Graves' hyperthyroidism and ophthalmopathy. The study, taken as a whole, reports: Blood shared most expanded thyroid clonotypes above 0.001.

This clonotype came up a few times. What it binds is unknown. RNA transcripts yielded amplified TCR beta CDR3 regions. HTBI primers were the set used in a first-round RT-PCR of the TCR CDR3. TCRdb recomputed calls from the multiplex PCR reads with MiXCR, one row per CDR3 protein. Of about 560,000 distinct CDR3 sequences in the sample, 16% were seen once. When ophthalmopathy did not progress within 18 months, Graves' hyperthyroidism was considered stable. Patients aged 18 to 65 had newly diagnosed hyperthyroidism of under 2 months' duration. The PBMCs were sourced from fresh peripheral blood (about 10 ml). The CDR3 loop spans 15 amino acids. Per the germline V gene, CDR1 is SGHTA and CDR2 is FQGNSA. V lost 5 bases, J lost 3 bases, and 6 bases stayed unmatched.

The clonotype originates from a woman under 30 with Graves' hyperthyroidism. Sequenced input: blood. The chain joins TRBV7-2 to TRBJ1-4, with 7 bases identical to TRBD1. The CDR3 region has the DNA TGTGCCAGCAGCAAGGGGGCAGGGGCTAATGAAAAACTGTTTTTT. The encoded protein is CASSKGAGANEKLFF.